This T cell receptor (beta chain) was captured in a study of shared clonotypes between healthy human individuals. Study-wide findings and caveats: Donor scarcity curtailed the genetic and exposure-history diversity represented herein.

Naive CD8 isolation took CD45RO-negative cells positively selected for CCR7 and excluded terminally differentiated effector memory CD45RA+ cells. A word on this clone: Antigen unknown. Other DNA sequences within the sample encode an identical CDR3.

V shed 5 bases and J 0 bases; nucleotides not matched to a gene: 4. CDR1 and CDR2 from the germline V gene are SEHNR and FQNEAQ (reference sequence). The CDR3 has 16 residues. Deep-level running was used for the assay. Generated by immunoSEQ multiplex PCR, the TCRdb table keeps only in-frame clones and is missing some. In the table there are some 2,100,000 clones, around 93% of which are singletons. Sequencing was performed on naive CD8+ T cells from PBMCs. This chain joins TRBV7-9 and TRBJ2-2; 9 nucleotides match TRBD1. This clonotype was obtained from a man aged 18 to 35 in good health. Some clones in this sample may be carry-over from other donors' samples. For the CDR3, the DNA is TGTGCCAGCAGCCCGAGGACAGGGGCGAACACCGGGGAGCTGTTTTTT. Translating it yields CASSPRTGANTGELFF.